The next 27 T cell receptor beta chains were all read from a single sample in a study of shared clonotypes between healthy human individuals. Terminally differentiated effector memory CD45RA+ cells were left out of the naive CD8 fraction, which was CD45RO-negative and positively selected for CCR7. TCRdb's table, derived via immunoSEQ multiplex PCR, lists solely in-frame clones and lacks some. The profile shows roughly 1,800,000 clones, approximately 94% of them singletons. Specimen: naive CD8+ T cells sorted from blood. The receptors come from a man aged 18 to 35 in good health.

This clone was found once. The CDR3 nucleotides are TGTGCCAGCAGTTTAGCTAGGGTGAGCACTGAAGCTTTCTTT. Translated, it gives CASSLARVSTEAFF. This chain links TRBV28 with TRBJ1-1; D not certain. CDR1 is MDHEN, CDR2 SYDVKM, per germline. CDR3 length equals 14 residues. V was pared by 2 bases and J by 4 bases, with 11 bases between. Full variable domain (outside the CDR3, taken from reference TRBV28 and TRBJ1-1): DVKVTQSSRYLVKRTGEKVFLECVQDMDHENMFWYRQDPGLGLRLIYFSYDVKMKEKGDIPEGYSVSREKKERFSLILESASTNQTSMYLCASSLARVSTEAFFGQGTRLTVV.

The chain is built from TRBV27 and TRBJ1-2, with 8 bases identical to TRBD1. J gave up 6 bases and V 5 bases, and 8 bases lay outside the gene matches. The CDR3 length is 14 residues. From germline, CDR1 is MNHEY and CDR2 SMNVEV (reference sequence). As DNA, the CDR3 is TGTGCCAGCAGTCCGAAAGGACAGGGAAATGGCTACACCTTC. This gives the protein CASSPKGQGNGYTF.

The V call is TRBV9, the J call TRBJ2-2, with TRBD1 matching 8 bases. V shed 4 bases, J shed 5 bases, and the junction held 7 bases outside the gene matches. The germline V gene has CDR1 SGDLS and CDR2 YYNGEE. There are 15 residues in the CDR3. For the CDR3, the DNA is TGTGCCAGCAGCCCTCGACAGGGGTGGACCGGGGAGCTGTTTTTT. It is translated as CASSPRQGWTGELFF.

This chain uses TRBV11-2 with TRBJ1-1, with D perhaps matching TRBD1 (6 bases). This CDR3 has 15 residues. The ends were cut back, 6 bases at V and 4 bases at J, with 18 bases in the middle. Germline loops: CDR1 SGHAT, CDR2 FQNNGV. The CDR3 coding sequence is TGTGCCAGCAGTTCGAGTGGGGGCGTGAGCACTGAAGCTTTCTTT. Translation: CASSSSGGVSTEAFF.

This chain joins TRBV27 and TRBJ1-4; TRBD1 aligns across 9 bases. The CDR3 contains 13 residues. V was pared by 6 bases and J by 7 bases, with 3 bases of the junction left unmatched. Per germline, CDR1 MNHEY and CDR2 SMNVEV (reference sequence). This CDR3 reads CASSHRGPEKLFF. The CDR3 DNA reads as TGTGCCAGCAGCCACAGGGGGCCTGAAAAACTGTTTTTT. Based on the CDR3 plus reference TRBV27 and TRBJ1-4, the full variable domain is EAQVTQNPRYLITVTGKKLTVTCSQNMNHEYMSWYRQDPGLGLRQIYYSMNVEVTDKGDVPEGYKVSRKEKRNFPLILESPSPNQTSLYFCASSHRGPEKLFFGSGTQLSVL.

For this clone: The sample contains more than one DNA sequence encoding this CDR3. This chain connects TRBV5-4 to TRBJ2-4; unclear D gene. From germline, CDR1 is SGHNT and CDR2 YYREEE (reference sequence). The CDR3 runs 13 residues. V gave up 0 bases and J gave up 4 bases, with 5 bases separating them. The CDR3 loop reads CASSLAGKNIQYF. DNA for the CDR3: TGTGCCAGCAGCTTGGCGGGTAAAAACATTCAGTACTTC.

The chain has TRBV4-3 and TRBJ2-3, with 7 nucleotides matching TRBD2. With 0 bases clipped from V and 2 bases from J, the junction kept 8 bases outside the gene matches. CDR3 size: 17 residues. Germline V gene data show CDR1 as LGHNA and CDR2 as YSLEER. The CDR3 DNA is TGCGCCAGCAGCCAAGACTCTAGCGGAGGAACCACAGATACGCAGTATTTT. Translated, it gives CASSQDSSGGTTDTQYF.

The chain is built from TRBV28 and TRBJ2-7; possible D gene TRBD2, 6 bases. Germline assignment: CDR1 MDHEN and CDR2 SYDVKM. With 2 bases removed from V and 3 bases from J, the gap between germline ends came to 14 bases. The CDR3 has 15 amino acids. The CDR3 nucleotides are TGTGCCAGCAGTTTAGTGGGGGGTGCGCGCTACGAGCAGTACTTC. It translates to CASSLVGGARYEQYF.

This clone was recorded once. The chain is built from TRBV10-3 and TRBJ2-7; possible D gene TRBD1, 6 bases. The CDR3 is made up of 17 amino acids. Per germline, CDR1 ENHRY and CDR2 SYGVKD. The V end lost 5 bases, the J end lost 3 bases, and 23 bases lay between the germline ends. DNA of the CDR3: TGTGCCATCAGTAATCCAGCACGGGACACCCCGTACTACGAGCAGTACTTC. Its protein product is CAISNPARDTPYYEQYF.

The table lists this clone with a count of one. The chain recombines TRBV7-3 with TRBJ2-3, with D uncertain. The germline V gene has CDR1 SGHTA and CDR2 FQGTGA. The CDR3 sequence is 13 residues long. Trimming cost V 5 bases and J 0 bases, with 6 bases left between them. CDR3 coding DNA: TGTGCCAGCAGCGCCCCTAGCACAGATACGCAGTATTTT. It specifies CASSAPSTDTQYF.

Comments on this clone: The same CDR3 can be traced to other DNA sequences in this sample. V usage is TRBV11-2 and J usage is TRBJ2-7; unclear D gene. V dropped 5 bases and J dropped 2 bases, with 7 bases sitting between them. This CDR3 spans 12 amino acids. CDR1 and CDR2 from the germline V gene are SGHAT and FQNNGV. CDR3 DNA sequence: TGTGCCAGCAGCCCCGGAACCTACGAGCAGTACTTC. Its protein is CASSPGTYEQYF.

Concerning this clone: Other DNA sequences in this specimen translate into the identical CDR3. This rearrangement joins TRBV18 to TRBJ2-7; no clear D. Germline CDR1 is KGHSH and CDR2 is LQKENI. The V end was cut by 3 bases, the J end by 4 bases, with 10 bases between. CDR3 length: 13 residues. As DNA, the CDR3 is TGTGCCAGCTCACCCCCACCCGGGTACGAGCAGTACTTC. Residues: CASSPPPGYEQYF.

The chain recombines TRBV5-1 with TRBJ2-7, with D possibly matching TRBD2 (6 bases). CDR1 and CDR2 from the germline V gene are SGHRS and YFSETQ. Trimming left V 4 bases short and J 1 base short, with 18 bases between. There are 16 residues in the CDR3. CDR3 bases: TGCGCCAGCAGCCCCAGCCCTAGCGAAGGTTCCTACGAGCAGTACTTC. The encoded protein is CASSPSPSEGSYEQYF.

V usage is TRBV10-3 and J usage is TRBJ1-5; D not certain. Germline CDR1 ENHRY, CDR2 SYGVKD. The CDR3 has 16 amino acids. V was pared by 0 bases and J by 7 bases, with 16 bases between. The CDR3 reads CAISESVDSARQPQHF. DNA of the CDR3: TGTGCCATCAGTGAGTCCGTAGACTCGGCCCGCCAGCCCCAGCATTTT.

The chain employs TRBV7-9 and TRBJ2-7, with TRBD2 identical over 7 bases. J gave up 6 bases and V 5 bases, and 10 bases lay outside the gene matches. Germline CDR1 and CDR2: SEHNR and FQNEAQ (reference sequence). The CDR3 consists of 14 residues. The CDR3 DNA is TGTGCCAGCAGCCACCCTAGCGGATCCCTCGAGCAGTACTTC. Translating it yields CASSHPSGSLEQYF.

The chain links TRBV4-1 to TRBJ1-1, with D possibly being TRBD1 (6 bases). The germline V gene encodes CDR1 MGHRA and CDR2 YSYEKL. V was trimmed by 0 bases and J by 1 base, leaving 12 bases between them. This CDR3 comprises 16 residues. For the CDR3, the DNA is TGCGCCAGCAGCCAAGATGGGACATATACGAACACTGAAGCTTTCTTT. Its protein is CASSQDGTYTNTEAFF.

This rearrangement joins TRBV10-2 to TRBJ2-1, with 8 bases aligning to TRBD1. This CDR3 has 15 amino acids. From germline, CDR1 is WSHSY and CDR2 SAAADI. Losses at the gene ends were 0 bases for V and 9 bases for J; bases not matched to a gene: 7. The CDR3: CASSESRTGMGEQFF. CDR3 sequence (DNA): TGCGCCAGCAGTGAGTCGCGGACAGGGATGGGTGAGCAGTTCTTC.

This clone appeared once. This chain connects TRBV18 to TRBJ2-7; 8 bases agree with TRBD1. Germline loops: CDR1 KGHSH, CDR2 LQKENI. J lost 3 bases, V lost 3 bases, and 10 bases had no gene match. The CDR3 is 16 residues long. CDR3 nucleotides: TGTGCCAGCTCACCTCCGGGACAGGATCCCCTCTACGAGCAGTACTTC. The encoded protein is CASSPPGQDPLYEQYF.

The J gene is TRBJ1-5, the V gene TRBV4-1; D is unresolved. The CDR3 extends over 14 amino acids. V lost 1 base to trimming and J lost 7 bases, with 11 bases between them. Germline V gives CDR1 MGHRA, CDR2 YSYEKL. The CDR3 loop reads CASSQAVLGQPQHF. Written as DNA, the CDR3 is TGCGCCAGCAGCCAAGCGGTACTAGGACAGCCCCAGCATTTT.

The chain has TRBV7-8 and TRBJ2-7, with 11 bases that match TRBD2. The germline V gene has CDR1 SGHVS and CDR2 FQNEAQ. The CDR3 loop spans 18 amino acids. V was pared by 7 bases and J by 1 base, with 15 bases of the junction left unmatched. Here the CDR3 DNA reads TGTGCCAGCACTCCGAGACTAGCGGGATCTAAACCTTCCTACGAGCAGTACTTC. It yields the protein CASTPRLAGSKPSYEQYF.

The V call is TRBV4-2, the J call TRBJ2-3, with 9 bases that match TRBD2. CDR1 and CDR2 (germline): LGHNA, YNFKEQ. Trimming took 0 bases from V and 1 from J; bases not matched to a gene: 5. The CDR3 loop spans 17 amino acids. Here the CDR3 DNA reads TGTGCCAGCAGCCAAGAGGGCGGGGGGGCCGGCACAGATACGCAGTATTTT. Translating gives CASSQEGGGAGTDTQYF.

This clone was picked up one time. The genes are TRBV29-1 and TRBJ2-7, with D tentatively TRBD1 (7 bases). V was trimmed by 6 bases and J by 3 bases, leaving 18 bases between them. Germline V gives CDR1 SQVTM, CDR2 ANQGSEA. The CDR3 sequence is 14 residues long. CDR3 amino acids: CSVSGAGGLYEQYF. CDR3 sequence (DNA): TGCAGCGTATCCGGGGCAGGGGGACTCTACGAGCAGTACTTC.

This clone was seen a single time. This specimen includes other DNA sequences encoding the same CDR3. The CDR3 DNA reads TGTGCCAGCAGTGAGCTAGCGGGTAGCTCCTACGAGCAGTACTTC. The encoded protein is CASSELAGSSYEQYF. The V gene is TRBV2, the J gene TRBJ2-7; 8 bases are a match to TRBD2. The CDR3 runs 15 residues. The V segment lost 3 bases and the J segment 0 bases; nucleotides outside the gene matches: 4. CDR1 is SNHLY, CDR2 FYNNEI, per germline.

The rearrangement joins TRBV21-1 to TRBJ1-5. TRBV21-1 is tagged as a pseudogene. This CDR3 has 14 residues. The CDR3 loop reads CASSNGRLNQPQHF. The CDR3 DNA reads as TGTGCCAGCAGCAATGGACGGCTCAATCAGCCCCAGCATTTT.

V is TRBV7-8 and J is TRBJ2-3; 10 bases match TRBD2. Trimming took 3 bases from V and 3 from J; bases not matched to a gene: 9. The CDR3 contains 17 residues. Germline V gene data show CDR1 as SGHVS and CDR2 as FQNEAQ. The chain's CDR3 is CASSFLAGGPSTDTQYF. In DNA, the CDR3 is TGTGCCAGCAGCTTCTTAGCGGGAGGTCCAAGTACAGATACGCAGTATTTT.

J is TRBJ2-7 and V is TRBV27; D is perhaps TRBD2 (6 bases). Between the trimmed V and J ends, which lost 3 bases and 5 bases, there was a span of 8 bases. This CDR3 is 12 amino acids long. Per the germline V gene, CDR1 is MNHEY and CDR2 is SMNVEV (reference sequence). In nucleotides, the CDR3 is TGTGCCAGCAGTTTCGGAGGGAACGAGCAGTACTTC. It yields the protein CASSFGGNEQYF.

The chain recombines TRBV7-9 with TRBJ2-3; weak D call: TRBD1 (5 bases). CDR3 length: 14 amino acids. With 10 bases removed from V and 2 bases from J, the gap between germline ends came to 16 bases. Germline values: CDR1 SEHNR, CDR2 FQNEAQ (reference sequence). The CDR3 is CATHRKGFTDTQYF. For the CDR3, the DNA is TGTGCCACCCATCGTAAGGGGTTCACAGATACGCAGTATTTT. The whole variable domain, remainder taken from reference TRBV7-9 and TRBJ2-3, is DTGVSQNPRHKITKRGQNVTFRCDPISEHNRLYWYRQTLGQGPEFLTYFQNEAQLEKSRLLSDRFSAERPKGSFSTLEIQRTEQGDSAMYLCATHRKGFTDTQYFGPGTRLTVL.